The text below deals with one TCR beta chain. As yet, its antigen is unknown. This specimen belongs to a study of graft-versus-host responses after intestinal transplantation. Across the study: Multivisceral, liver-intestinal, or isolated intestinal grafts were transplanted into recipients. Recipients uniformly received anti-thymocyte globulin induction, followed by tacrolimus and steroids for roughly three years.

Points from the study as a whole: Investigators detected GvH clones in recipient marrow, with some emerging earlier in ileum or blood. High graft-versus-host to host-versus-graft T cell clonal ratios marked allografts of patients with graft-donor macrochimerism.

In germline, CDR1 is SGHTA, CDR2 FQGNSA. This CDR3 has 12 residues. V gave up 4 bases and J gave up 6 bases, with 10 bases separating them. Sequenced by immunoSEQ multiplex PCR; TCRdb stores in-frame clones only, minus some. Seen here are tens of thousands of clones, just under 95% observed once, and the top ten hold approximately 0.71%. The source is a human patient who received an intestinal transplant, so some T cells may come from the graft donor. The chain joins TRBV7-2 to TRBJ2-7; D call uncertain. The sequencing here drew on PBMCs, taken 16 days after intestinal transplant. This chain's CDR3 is CASSSSGREQYF. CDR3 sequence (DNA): TGTGCCAGCAGCTCCTCAGGACGCGAGCAGTACTTC.